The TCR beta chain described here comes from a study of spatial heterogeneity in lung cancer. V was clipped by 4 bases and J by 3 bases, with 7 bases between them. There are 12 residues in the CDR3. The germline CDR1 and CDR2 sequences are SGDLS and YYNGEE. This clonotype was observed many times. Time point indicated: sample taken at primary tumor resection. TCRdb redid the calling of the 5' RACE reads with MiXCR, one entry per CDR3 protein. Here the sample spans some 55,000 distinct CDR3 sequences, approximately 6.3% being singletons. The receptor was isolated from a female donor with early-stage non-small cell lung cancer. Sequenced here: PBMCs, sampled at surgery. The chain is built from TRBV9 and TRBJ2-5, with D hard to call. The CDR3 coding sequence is TGTGCCAGCAGCCCCCACGAAGAGACCCAGTACTTC. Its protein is CASSPHEETQYF.